These 28 T cell receptor beta chains came from one sample sequenced in a study of response to subunit inactivated influenza vaccine. TCRdb used MiXCR to reprocess the RT-PCR reads, holding one entry per CDR3 protein. The sample yields roughly 550,000 distinct CDR3 sequences, roughly 25% seen once. These same data were also listed under a study on T cells expressing NK-cell markers. That study reports: A 5'RACE template switching approach incorporating UMIs was used to make TCR beta cDNA.

The source material was CD4+ T cells sorted from PBMCs, sampled 11 to 12 days after vaccination. These receptors were taken from a man between 50 and 59 years old who received an inactivated influenza vaccine.

The rearrangement uses TRBV11-2 and TRBJ2-2; no reliable D call. The germline V gene has CDR1 SGHAT and CDR2 FQNNGV. CDR3 length: 13 residues. Trimming took 1 base from V and 4 from J, leaving 4 bases between them. The CDR3 here is CASSLGLTGELFF. Written as DNA, the CDR3 is TGTGCCAGCAGCTTAGGCCTCACCGGGGAGCTGTTTTTT.

This clonotype has only a few counts. Written as DNA, the CDR3 is TGTGCCACCAGTGCTGCCGGTTTGGGACCCTATAGCAATCAGCCCCAGCATTTT. Translated, it gives CATSAAGLGPYSNQPQHF. V gene TRBV24-1 combines with J gene TRBJ1-5; D is possibly TRBD1 (5 bases). V lost 5 bases and J 0 bases, leaving 19 bases between the germline ends. Looked up from germline, CDR1 is KGHDR and CDR2 is SFDVKD. CDR3 length: 18 amino acids.

The sample holds a few counts of this clonotype. The V call is TRBV29-1, the J call TRBJ1-2; no clear D. The CDR3 has 11 residues. The germline V gene has CDR1 SQVTM and CDR2 ANQGSEA. V dropped 5 bases and J dropped 2 bases, with 6 bases sitting between them. The CDR3 DNA is TGCAGCGTTTCAAACAACTATGGCTACACCTTC. Translated, it gives CSVSNNYGYTF.

There are a few counts of this clonotype. The chain uses TRBV5-1 and TRBJ1-1; D unresolved. This CDR3 is 16 amino acids long. The V and J ends lost 4 bases and 4 bases respectively, with 20 bases between them. Germline V gene sequence: CDR1 SGHRS, CDR2 YFSETQ. In DNA, the CDR3 is TGCGCCAGCAGCCCCAACCCTGGCACGGAGCGCACTGAAGCTTTCTTT. Its translation is CASSPNPGTERTEAFF.

This clonotype was picked up one time. J is TRBJ1-1 and V is TRBV11-2; D gene uncertain. The germline CDR1 and CDR2 sequences are SGHAT and FQNNGV. The CDR3 is 12 residues long. The V and J ends lost 0 bases and 7 bases respectively, with 6 bases between them. The chain's CDR3 is CASSLDFLEAFF. The CDR3 nucleotides are TGTGCCAGCAGCTTAGATTTCCTTGAAGCTTTCTTT.

This chain uses TRBV6-2 or TRBV6-3 with TRBJ2-1, with TRBD2 matching over 8 bases. Germline loops: CDR1 MNHEY, CDR2 SVGEGT. The V gene end was trimmed by 0 bases and the J gene end by 4 bases; junction bases not matched to a gene: 2. The CDR3 consists of 15 residues. CDR3 coding DNA: TGTGCCAGCAGTTACTCGGCGGGAGGTTACAATGAGCAGTTCTTC. Translated, it gives CASSYSAGGYNEQFF.

This chain joins TRBV3-1 and TRBJ2-7, with 7 bases fitting TRBD1. CDR3 size: 13 residues. CDR1 is LGHDT and CDR2 is YNNKEL in the germline V gene (reference sequence). V was pared by 2 bases and J by 9 bases, with 7 bases of the junction left unmatched. The CDR3 loop is CASSQLGDRRQYF. CDR3 nucleotide sequence: TGTGCCAGCAGCCAACTCGGGGACAGACGGCAGTACTTC.

The chain is built from TRBV5-5 and TRBJ2-5; D unclear. V lost 4 bases, J lost 4 bases, and 14 bases lay in between. The CDR3 contains 14 residues. Germline CDR1 reads SGHKS; CDR2 reads YYEKEE (reference sequence). As DNA, the CDR3 is TGTGCCAGCAGCGGCGGACGGATCAGAGAGACCCAGTACTTC. This translates into CASSGGRIRETQYF. The variable domain in full, completed from reference TRBV5-5 and TRBJ2-5, reads DAGVTQSPTHLIKTRGQQVTLRCSPISGHKSVSWYQQVLGQGPQFIFQYYEKEERGRGNFPDRFSARQFPNYSSELNVNALLLGDSALYLCASSGGRIRETQYFGPGTRLLVL.

The rearrangement links TRBV5-1 to TRBJ1-1; the D gene is possibly TRBD1 (6 bases). The length of the CDR3 is 16 residues. Germline-derived CDR1 and CDR2 are SGHRS and YFSETQ. The V end was cut by 1 base, the J end by 4 bases, with 17 bases between. The CDR3 protein is CASSLNREARSTEAFF. In DNA form, the CDR3 reads TGCGCCAGCAGCTTGAACAGGGAGGCCCGGAGCACTGAAGCTTTCTTT.

The rearrangement uses TRBV7-2 and TRBJ2-5; 8 bases fit TRBD1. The CDR3 contains 15 residues. Losses at the gene ends were 1 base for V and 2 bases for J; bases not matched to a gene: 3. Germline values: CDR1 SGHTA, CDR2 FQGNSA. CDR3 region: CASSLVGDRQETQYF. Here the CDR3 DNA reads TGTGCCAGCAGCTTAGTCGGGGACAGGCAAGAGACCCAGTACTTC.

The chain carries TRBV28 and TRBJ2-5; 8 bases agree with TRBD2. CDR1 and CDR2 (germline): MDHEN, SYDVKM. With 3 bases clipped from V and 5 bases from J, the junction kept 5 bases outside the gene matches. CDR3 length: 14 residues. The CDR3 here is CASSFLSGIETQYF. CDR3 in DNA: TGTGCCAGCAGTTTTCTTAGCGGGATTGAGACCCAGTACTTC.

This clonotype was seen more than once but under ten times. The V call is TRBV7-2, the J call TRBJ1-1, with TRBD1 as a possible D gene (5 bases). V shed 1 base and J shed 4 bases, with 10 bases lying between them. Germline CDR1 SGHTA, CDR2 FQGNSA. The CDR3 has 14 amino acids. CDR3 DNA sequence: TGTGCCAGCAGCTTAGTTGCAGGGCCCACTGAAGCTTTCTTT. Residues: CASSLVAGPTEAFF.

This clonotype was seen a few times. The gene calls are TRBV21-1 and TRBJ2-2; the D segment call TRBD2 is taken from the table without a DNA check. TRBV21-1 is noted as a pseudogene. The CDR3 is 19 amino acids. CDR3 sequence (DNA): TGTGCCAGCAGCAAAGAGAACGGGACTAGCGGGATCGACACCGGGGAGCTGTTTTTT. Its protein is CASSKENGTSGIDTGELFF.

There are many counts of this clonotype. The V call is TRBV4-3, the J call TRBJ1-6; 8 positions agree with TRBD1. With 1 base clipped from V and 5 bases from J, the junction kept 4 bases outside the gene matches. The CDR3 consists of 16 residues. From germline, CDR1 is LGHNA and CDR2 YSLEER. The CDR3 DNA sequence: TGCGCCAGCAGCCAAGGGACAGGGTTGAATAATTCACCCCTCCACTTT. This translates into CASSQGTGLNNSPLHF.

The V call is TRBV15, the J call TRBJ2-6; no firm D call. V lost 7 bases and J 0 bases, leaving 13 bases between the germline ends. The CDR3 spans 16 residues. The germline CDR1 and CDR2 sequences are LNHNV and YYDKDF (reference sequence). The CDR3 reads CATTTTLSSGANVLTF. CDR3 sequence (DNA): TGTGCCACCACGACAACGCTCAGCTCTGGGGCCAACGTCCTGACTTTC.

Worth noting for this clonotype: Germline and junction disagree at one end, which may indicate a read error. V and J are TRBV15 and TRBJ1-2; 8 bases agree with TRBD1. This CDR3 has 15 amino acids. Germline V gene data show CDR1 as LNHNV and CDR2 as YYDKDF (reference sequence). CDR3 coding DNA: TGTGCCACCAGGGATCAGGGGGCATCTGACTATGGCTACTCCTTC. It yields the protein CATRDQGASDYGYSF.

V and J are TRBV4-2 and TRBJ2-1, with TRBD2 matching 7 bases. Trimming at V came to 4 bases and at J to 0 bases, leaving 9 bases not matched to a gene. Germline V gene lookup returns CDR1 LGHNA and CDR2 YNFKEQ. The CDR3 runs to 17 residues. CDR3: CASSRSGASGSYNEQFF. CDR3 nucleotides: TGTGCCAGCAGCCGTAGTGGGGCTAGCGGCTCCTACAATGAGCAGTTCTTC.

This clonotype turned up a few times. The J gene is TRBJ2-1, the V gene TRBV7-9; D gene unclear. Trimming removed 5 bases from V and 6 bases from J, with 14 bases in between. The CDR3 consists of 14 residues. Per the germline V gene, CDR1 is SEHNR and CDR2 is FQNEAQ (reference sequence). The CDR3 is CASSQAGSLNEQFF. In nucleotides, the CDR3 is TGTGCCAGCAGCCAGGCTGGAAGCCTCAATGAGCAGTTCTTC.

This clonotype was detected ten times or more. This sequence joins TRBV29-1 and TRBJ1-2, with 7 bases lining up with TRBD1. This CDR3 comprises 15 residues. CDR1 and CDR2 from the germline V gene are SQVTM and ANQGSEA. The V and J ends lost 8 bases and 4 bases, in that order; junction bases with no gene match: 16. Here the CDR3 reads CSCSSGGDGGYGYTF. CDR3 sequence (DNA): TGCAGCTGTTCATCAGGGGGGGACGGAGGCTATGGCTACACCTTC. The variable domain in full, completed from reference TRBV29-1 and TRBJ1-2, reads SAVISQKPSRDICQRGTSLTIQCQVDSQVTMMFWYRQQPGQSLTLIATANQGSEATYESGFVIDKFPISRPNLTFSTLTVSNMSPEDSSIYLCSCSSGGDGGYGYTFGSGTRLTVV.

The chain has TRBV10-3 and TRBJ2-7, with 7 bases aligning to TRBD2. The germline V gene has CDR1 ENHRY and CDR2 SYGVKD. V shed 10 bases, J shed 0 bases, and the junction held 12 bases outside the gene matches. The CDR3 covers 15 residues. The CDR3 here is CATAPGTISSYEQYF. CDR3 DNA: TGTGCCACCGCACCCGGGACTATCAGCTCCTACGAGCAGTACTTC.

The chain links TRBV27 to TRBJ2-7; 10 bases are shared with TRBD1. This CDR3 spans 16 amino acids. Trimming took 3 bases from V and 3 from J; bases not matched to a gene: 8. The germline V gene encodes CDR1 MNHEY and CDR2 SMNVEV (reference sequence). CDR3 sequence: CASSLKGTGVIYEQYF. The CDR3 nucleotides read TGTGCCAGCAGTTTGAAGGGGACAGGGGTTATCTACGAGCAGTACTTC.

This clonotype has more than one count but fewer than ten. V gene TRBV7-2 combines with J gene TRBJ2-7; D unclear. V dropped 3 bases and J dropped 6 bases, with 15 bases sitting between them. CDR3 length: 14 amino acids. Germline CDR1 is SGHTA and CDR2 is FQGNSA. DNA for the CDR3: TGTGCCAGCAGCTTTTTTGATCGAATGGGCGAGCAGTACTTC. Translating it yields CASSFFDRMGEQYF.

The rearrangement links TRBV20-1 to TRBJ1-6; no clear D. Germline V gene sequence: CDR1 DFQATT, CDR2 SNEGSKA (reference sequence). Between the trimmed V and J ends, which lost 5 bases and 0 bases, there was a span of 14 bases. CDR3 length: 16 residues. CDR3 nucleotide sequence: TGCAGTGCTCGTTTGGGCCAGAGCTCCTATAATTCACCCCTCCACTTT. Amino acids: CSARLGQSSYNSPLHF.

The CDR3 bases are TGCAGTGCTAGACAGACGGGGGGCACTGAAGCTTTCTTT. Protein sequence: CSARQTGGTEAFF. This chain connects TRBV20-1 to TRBJ1-1; TRBD1 might be the D (5 bases). V lost 2 bases to trimming and J lost 4 bases, with 11 bases between them. CDR3 length: 13 amino acids. Per germline, CDR1 DFQATT and CDR2 SNEGSKA (reference sequence).

This rearrangement joins TRBV7-3 to TRBJ2-2; 7 bases line up with TRBD2. In germline, CDR1 is SGHTA, CDR2 FQGTGA. V gave up 3 bases and J gave up 5 bases; unmatched junction bases: 3. The CDR3 loop spans 14 amino acids. The CDR3 DNA reads as TGTGCCAGCAGCTTCCACGGGGGGACCGGGGAGCTGTTTTTT. Amino acid sequence: CASSFHGGTGELFF. Full variable domain (outside the CDR3, taken from reference TRBV7-3 and TRBJ2-2): GAGVSQTPSNKVTEKGKYVELRCDPISGHTALYWYRQSLGQGPEFLIYFQGTGAADDSGLPNDRFFAVRPEGSVSTLKIQRTERGDSAVYLCASSFHGGTGELFFGEGSRLTVL.

V and J are TRBV5-1 and TRBJ2-5, with D tentatively TRBD2 (7 bases). There are 14 residues in the CDR3. The ends were cut back, 3 bases at V and 4 bases at J, with 13 bases in the middle. The germline CDR1 and CDR2 sequences are SGHRS and YFSETQ. The CDR3 bases are TGCGCCAGCAGCTACGTGGGGGGGCGAGAGACCCAGTACTTC. Translating gives CASSYVGGRETQYF.

The V call is TRBV7-2, the J call TRBJ2-7, with unresolved D. Germline CDR1 reads SGHTA; CDR2 reads FQGNSA. The V end lost 5 bases, the J end lost 3 bases, and 14 bases lay between the germline ends. The CDR3 runs 14 residues. The CDR3 region is CASSQGPQDYEQYF. In DNA form, the CDR3 reads TGTGCCAGCAGCCAAGGGCCTCAGGACTACGAGCAGTACTTC.

This clonotype has only a few counts. This chain links TRBV12-3 or TRBV12-4 with TRBJ1-1; no clear D gene. The CDR3 has 12 amino acids. The germline V and J ends were trimmed by 6 bases and 6 bases, with 11 bases remaining between them. The CDR3 coding sequence is TGTGCCAGCAGCCCCGGACCCCCTGAAGCTTTCTTT. Its protein is CASSPGPPEAFF.